One T cell receptor (beta chain) is described in this entry. This entry is derived from a study of blood T cell repertoires in COVID-19. Original processing notes: By means of reference gene primer amplification, nucleated cell counts were estimated. Clones were sequenced by immunoSEQ multiplex PCR, and TCRdb holds only the in-frame ones, with some missing. V, J and clone size derive from that table, while D and trimming were established from the DNA sequence. The sample yields approximately 93,000 clones, approximately 80% seen once. V dropped 4 bases and J dropped 2; count of bases not matched to a gene: 5. The CDR3 extends over 14 amino acids. Germline CDR1 SGHRS, CDR2 YFSETQ.

V and J are TRBV5-1 and TRBJ2-5; 7 nucleotides match TRBD1. Sequenced sample: peripheral blood. This TCR derives from a woman of 80 years or more with acute or convalescent COVID-19. The chain's CDR3 is CASSLGQPQETQYF. The CDR3 DNA reads TGCGCCAGCAGCCTGGGACAGCCTCAAGAGACCCAGTACTTC. The full variable domain, rest sourced from reference TRBV5-1 and TRBJ2-5, is KAGVTQTPRYLIKTRGQQVTLSCSPISGHRSVSWYQQTPGQGLQFLFEYFSETQRNKGNFPGRFSGRQFSNSRSEMNVSTLELGDSALYLCASSLGQPQETQYFGPGTRLLVL.